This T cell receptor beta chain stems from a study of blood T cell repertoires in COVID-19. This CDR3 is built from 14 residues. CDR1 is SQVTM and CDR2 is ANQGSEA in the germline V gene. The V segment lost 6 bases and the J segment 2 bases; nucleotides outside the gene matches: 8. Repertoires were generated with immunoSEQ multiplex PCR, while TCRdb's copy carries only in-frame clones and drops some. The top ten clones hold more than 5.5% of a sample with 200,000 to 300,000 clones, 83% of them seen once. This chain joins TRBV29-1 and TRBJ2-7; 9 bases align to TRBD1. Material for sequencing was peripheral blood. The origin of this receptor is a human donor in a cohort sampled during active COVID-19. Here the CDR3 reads CSVGTGQNTYEQYF. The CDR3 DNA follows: TGCAGCGTCGGGACAGGGCAAAACACCTACGAGCAGTACTTC.